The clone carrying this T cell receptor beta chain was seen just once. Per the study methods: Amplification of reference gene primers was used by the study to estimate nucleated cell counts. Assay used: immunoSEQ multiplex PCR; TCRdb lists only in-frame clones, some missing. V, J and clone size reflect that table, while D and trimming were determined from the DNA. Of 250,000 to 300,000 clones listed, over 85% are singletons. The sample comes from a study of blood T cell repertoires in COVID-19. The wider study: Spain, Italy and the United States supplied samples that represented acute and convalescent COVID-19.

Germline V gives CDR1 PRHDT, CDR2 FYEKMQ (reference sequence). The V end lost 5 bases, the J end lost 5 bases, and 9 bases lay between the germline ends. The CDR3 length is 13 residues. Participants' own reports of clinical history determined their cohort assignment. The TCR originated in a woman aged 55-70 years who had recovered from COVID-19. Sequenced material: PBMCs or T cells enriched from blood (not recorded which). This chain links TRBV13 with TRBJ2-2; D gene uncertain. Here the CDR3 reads CASSVTVTGELFF. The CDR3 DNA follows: TGTGCCAGCAGCGTCACAGTTACCGGGGAGCTGTTTTTT. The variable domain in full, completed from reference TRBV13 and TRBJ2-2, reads AAGVIQSPRHLIKEKRETATLKCYPIPRHDTVYWYQQGPGQDPQFLISFYEKMQSDKGSIPDRFSAQQFSDYHSELNMSSLELGDSALYFCASSVTVTGELFFGEGSRLTVL.